This is a list of T cell receptor beta chains from one sample in a study of blood T cell repertoires in COVID-19. Produced via immunoSEQ multiplex PCR; TCRdb's table is partial and in-frame only. Of about 230,000 clones in the sample, roughly 85% are singletons; the top ten hold approximately 10%. What was sequenced was PBMCs or T cells enriched from blood (not recorded which). The receptors derive from a man aged 25 to 40 who had recovered from COVID-19. Both conserved end residues are part of each CDR3. A D gene is named only where the DNA matches it firmly. A clone size is listed for some rows: how often the clone was seen (once, few, many), or a class if it is expanded.

CDR3 protein,CDR3 DNA,D gene,clone size,V gene,J gene
CASSLGQNTEAFF,TGTGCCAGCAGTTTGGGGCAGAACACTGAAGCTTTCTTT,NA,many,TRBV27,TRBJ1-1
CASSEAGTTHNEQFF,TGCGCCAGCAGTGAGGCCGGGACAACCCACAATGAGCAGTTCTTC,NA,NA,TRBV10-1,TRBJ2-1
CASSSDRVGSPLHF,TGTGCCAGCAGCTCCGACAGGGTTGGCTCACCCCTCCACTTT,TRBD1,NA,TRBV11-2,TRBJ1-6
CASSIRDRGPSSYEQYF,TGCGCCAGCAGCATCCGGGACAGGGGGCCGAGCTCCTACGAGCAGTACTTC,TRBD1,NA,TRBV5-1,TRBJ2-7
CASSKEDSPGPNQPQHF,TGTGCCAGCAGCAAAGAGGACAGCCCAGGGCCAAATCAGCCCCAGCATTTT,NA,once,TRBV21-1,TRBJ1-5
CASSPYTDQPQHF,TGTGCCAGCTCACCATACACAGATCAGCCCCAGCATTTT,NA,NA,TRBV18,TRBJ1-5
CASSPALQTGSSYEQYF,TGTGCCAGCTCACCAGCCTTACAGACGGGGAGCTCCTACGAGCAGTACTTC,NA,NA,TRBV18,TRBJ2-7
CASSQGWRISGNTIYF,TGTGCCAGCAGCCAGGGTTGGAGGATCTCTGGAAACACCATATATTTT,NA,NA,TRBV3-1/TRBV3-2,TRBJ1-3
CASSQAWGVNTGELFF,TGCGCCAGCAGCCAAGCTTGGGGGGTGAACACCGGGGAGCTGTTTTTT,NA,NA,TRBV4-3,TRBJ2-2
CASSFRGSYEQYF,TGTGCCAGCAGTTTCCGGGGATCCTACGAGCAGTACTTC,NA,few,TRBV12-3/TRBV12-4,TRBJ2-7